This T cell receptor beta chain originates from a study of beta chain features in type 1 diabetes (dated by TCRdb to 2017 to 2018). Some background on the complete study: Mean age, gender distribution, total cell number and subset yield were not different between patients and healthy donors. Across all samples, approximately 98,000,000 sorted cells were examined, and cell number per subset correlated strongly with RNA yield. The study compared the TCRB repertoires of sorted circulating CD4+ T cell subsets in recently diagnosed type 1 diabetes patients with those in matched healthy donors. Regulatory and stem cell-like memory subsets were isolated from only 8 patients and roughly 8 healthy donors, whereas naive and central memory subsets came from all 30 or so donors. Results the study describes overall, beyond this receptor: Patients with type 1 diabetes made fewer insertions and deleted more nucleotides at VDJ recombination sites, implying thymic rearrangement abnormalities. Shorter templates might have been favored by PCR, but patient and control samples were amplified and corrected together, so both groups would have been affected equally by any skew. HLA sub-analyses involved small numbers of individuals, so any influence of HLA type on TCRB rearrangement remained unresolved. Naive, central memory and regulatory TCRB repertoires appeared to be more similar among patients than among healthy donors. Because cDNA was sequenced instead of genomic DNA, activated cells with high expression could be over-represented, although the groups did not differ in activation or CD3 levels. Type 1 diabetes patients showed a moderate but significant shortening of TCRB CDR3 length in all four CD4+ subsets.

CDR1 and CDR2 are read off the germline V gene (reference sequence) as LNHNV and YYDKDF. The CDR3 covers 16 residues, taking in both the cysteine and the phenylalanine. CDR3 DNA is the only sequence kept; it has 48 bases, read in frame from the first base. V is pared back by 0 bases and J by 1 base, with 12 bases lying between the germline termini. Each donor gave one peripheral blood draw, averaging about 120 mL, which was collected into heparinised tubes. A BD FACSAria II and a panel including CD45RO, CCR7, CD25, CD127, CD95 and CD27 were used to sort naive, central memory, regulatory and stem cell-like memory CD4+ T cells. Purity was above 98% for every sorted population. PBMCs were separated immediately by Lymphoprep density gradient centrifugation and were stained directly, without being cultured. To minimize batch effects, samples were stained and sorted in pairs, one healthy donor with one patient per experiment.

In its sample, this clone was seen a few times. Its antigen remains unidentified. Base qualities are not provided; no much larger clone lies one nucleotide away. All of the isolated RNA was reverse transcribed with the High Capacity cDNA Reverse Transcription Kit, so expressed TCRB transcripts were sequenced. Deep immunoSEQ sequencing was applied to naive, central memory and regulatory T cell samples, giving an average of around 4 million total reads per sample. Sorted cells were lysed in RLT buffer, and RNA was extracted using DNase-treated RNeasy Micro or Mini kits according to cell number. Each cell subset was processed separately to prevent cross-contamination, with patient and healthy donor samples processed together. TCRB sequences were amplified from cDNA with the immunoSEQ multiplex PCR, producing 87-bp fragments spanning the CDR3 region. Sequencing of the amplicons was performed on the Illumina HiSeq platform. The study's own analysis went as follows. PCR bias was computationally corrected using synthetic template baselines, reads within Hamming distance 2 were collapsed, and singletons that could not be merged were discarded. By aligning reads against IMGT, V, D and J genes, CDR3 length, and insertions or deletions at six rearrangement sites were assigned. Within each subset, clonotype counts were normalized to sorted cell number, after which true diversity and Gini coefficients were computed with the tcR R package. The overlap coefficient, calculated on TCRB nucleotide sequences, was used to quantify repertoire sharing. Out-of-frame TCRB sequences from naive cells were analyzed as a proxy for the pre-selection repertoire. Entries here come from immuneACCESS through TCRdb and include only in-frame sequences with V and J called. Some clones fail to appear in such tables; in the studies checked, an unresolved V gene covers under half of the shortfall, and the cause of the remainder is unknown. V and J calls and clone size follow that table, whereas D and trimming were derived from the DNA. In this sample the table shows fewer than 500,000 clones, approximately 15% of which occur a single time. The ten largest account for roughly 0.04% of the sample.

This sequence uses TRBV15 and TRBJ1-1; no D gene is confidently identified. The TCR was taken from a man aged 30-40 years in good health. The sample comprised naive CD4+ T cells from blood. Taken with the paper, the label for cell subset or site translates to: true naive CD4+ T cells. The nucleotide sequence is TGTGCCACCAGCAGAGATTACGGGGTCCAGAACACTGAAGCTTTCTTT. This sequence encodes CATSRDYGVQNTEAFF.